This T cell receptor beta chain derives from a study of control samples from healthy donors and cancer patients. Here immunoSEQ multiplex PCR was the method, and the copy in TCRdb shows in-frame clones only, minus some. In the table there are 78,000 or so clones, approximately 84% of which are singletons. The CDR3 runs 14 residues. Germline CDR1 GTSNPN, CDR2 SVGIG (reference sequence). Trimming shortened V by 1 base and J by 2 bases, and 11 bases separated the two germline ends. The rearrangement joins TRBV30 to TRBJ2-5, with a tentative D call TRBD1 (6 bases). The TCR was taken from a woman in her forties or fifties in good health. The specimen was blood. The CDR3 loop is CAWSALGQQETQYF. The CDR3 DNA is TGTGCCTGGAGTGCTTTAGGACAGCAAGAGACCCAGTACTTC.